Listed below are T cell receptor beta chains from one sample, sequenced in a study of regulatory T cells in long-lasting Graves disease. TCRdb re-analysed the multiplex PCR reads in MiXCR, keeping a single row per CDR3 protein. The repertoire includes about 470,000 distinct CDR3 sequences, less than 25% of them detected once, and over 7.5% sits in the top ten. This specimen consisted of peripheral blood mononuclear cells (PBMCs), obtained when the disease was refractory, from a patient treated with antithyroid drugs. The receptors shown here come from a female donor with Graves disease. CDR3s include the opening cysteine and the closing phenylalanine or tryptophan.

TRBV29-1	TRBJ1-1	CSVEGVGTEAFF
TRBV6-2/TRBV6-3	TRBJ1-5	CASSYWQTNQPQHF
TRBV20-1	TRBJ2-7	CSARGVNEQYF
TRBV28	TRBJ2-3	CASSGTAYTDTQYF
TRBV4-3	TRBJ1-4	CASSQDIGGRGEKLFF
TRBV7-9	TRBJ1-4	CASSLSGPNEKLFF
TRBV20-1	TRBJ1-1	CSALADRSTEAFF
TRBV7-2	TRBJ2-2	CASSLATGNTGELSF
TRBV28	TRBJ2-5	CASSLWETGGPQETQYF
TRBV24-1	TRBJ1-2	CATSDPTRGYTF
TRBV6-1	TRBJ1-1	CASTLWGGTALNTEAFF
TRBV3-1	TRBJ2-7	CASSLNPGDVYEQYF
TRBV5-5	TRBJ1-4	CASSMNRGQNEKLFF
TRBV20-1	TRBJ2-7	CSASLANSYEQYF
TRBV19	TRBJ2-7	CASSITGRSYEQYF
TRBV14	TRBJ1-1	CASSPPGQGAVEAFF
TRBV6-5	TRBJ1-2	CASSYSGERPLGYTF
TRBV6-2/TRBV6-3	TRBJ2-7	CASRLLGGDEQYF
TRBV2	TRBJ1-2	CALQKEGTYGYTF
TRBV6-5	TRBJ2-7	CASSASRDEQYF
TRBV6-1	TRBJ2-7	CASNTGGLDYEQYF
TRBV28	TRBJ1-5	CASAPLGLNQPQHF
TRBV6-1	TRBJ2-5	CASSREGGGKKETQYF
TRBV5-1	TRBJ2-2	CASRKGAIPWELFF
TRBV12-3/TRBV12-4	TRBJ2-1	CASSPPGAKGDEQFF
TRBV6-2/TRBV6-3	TRBJ1-2	CASSYVPTGKGYGYTF
TRBV10-3	TRBJ2-7	CAISPSGLYEQYF
TRBV19	TRBJ1-1	CASSRSMNTEAFF
TRBV7-2	TRBJ2-3	CASSLVGRGSTDTQYF
TRBV6-5	TRBJ1-5	CASSYRSTSRGNQPQHF
TRBV19	TRBJ1-1	CASSIALSTEAFF
TRBV5-6	TRBJ2-6	CASRRTATANVLTF
TRBV30	TRBJ1-5	CAWSQTGIYQPQHF
TRBV2	TRBJ2-7	CASGIAYEQYF
TRBV12-5	TRBJ1-1	CASGLGGNQAFF
TRBV6-5	TRBJ2-7	CASSYSLESPGLSYEQYF
TRBV9	TRBJ2-2	CASSVAGDPGELFF
TRBV5-6	TRBJ1-4	CASSLSHRAATNEKLFF